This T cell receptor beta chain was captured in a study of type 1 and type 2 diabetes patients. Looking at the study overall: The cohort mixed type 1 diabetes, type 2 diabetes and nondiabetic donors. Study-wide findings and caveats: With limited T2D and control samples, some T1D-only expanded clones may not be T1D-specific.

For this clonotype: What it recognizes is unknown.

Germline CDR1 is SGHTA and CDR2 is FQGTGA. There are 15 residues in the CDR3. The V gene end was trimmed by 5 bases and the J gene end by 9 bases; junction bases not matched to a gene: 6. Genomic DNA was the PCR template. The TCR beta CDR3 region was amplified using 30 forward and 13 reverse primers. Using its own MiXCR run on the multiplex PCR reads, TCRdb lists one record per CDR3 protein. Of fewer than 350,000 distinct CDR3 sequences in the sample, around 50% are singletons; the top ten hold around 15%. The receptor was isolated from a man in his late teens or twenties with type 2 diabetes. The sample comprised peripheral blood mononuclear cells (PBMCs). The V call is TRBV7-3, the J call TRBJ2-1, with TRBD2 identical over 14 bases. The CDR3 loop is CASSPPGLAGVEQFF. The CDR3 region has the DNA TGTGCCAGCAGCCCCCCGGGACTAGCGGGAGTTGAGCAGTTCTTC.